This T cell receptor (beta chain) was sequenced during a study of metastatic and nonmetastatic thyroid tumors (dated by TCRdb to the early 2020s). About the full investigation: The researchers compared repertoires between peripheral blood samples and tumor or nodule tissue samples from patients with malignant or benign thyroid disease. General findings and caveats noted by the study authors: In both blood and tumor samples, malignant tumors were reported to have significantly higher TCR beta diversity than benign nodules.

V sheds 3 bases and J sheds 0 bases, leaving 15 bases between their ends. The CDR3 runs 17 amino acids, cysteine and phenylalanine included. Of all the DNA, just the CDR3 is kept, 51 bases in frame from base 1. Looking up the germline V gene yields CDR1 SGHAT and CDR2 FQNNGV. The protocol used for the library was PCR. Sequencing took place on an Illumina HiSeq 4000. High-throughput sequencing was used to profile the TCR beta-chain CDR3 region of every patient. In the paper's pipeline: CDR3 differences across clinicopathological groups were used to build a classifier for discriminating distant-metastatic papillary thyroid cancer patients. The Shannon index was used to assess repertoire diversity, and the Morisita-Horn index was used to assess tumor-blood repertoire similarity. The public reads were reprocessed in TCRdb via fastp at Q25 and MiXCR, keeping in-frame beta chains. The V and J calls were determined by TCRdb, not by the authors. Across this sample there are approximately 90,000 clones, with 8% to 9.5% seen only once. The top ten constitute more than 8% of the sample.

No treatment had been received by any patient before thyroid surgery. The study retrospectively analysed patient clinical samples collected from the early 2010s to the late 2010s using T-cell receptor beta sequencing. This clone was detected ten times or more. It lacks a known antigen. Per-base quality was not reported, and no clone a single base away is much larger than it. This sequence originates from a female donor with papillary thyroid cancer or a benign thyroid nodule (not recorded which). Some clones in this sample may be carry-over from other donors' samples. Sequencing used blood. The sequence links TRBV11-2 to TRBJ1-3; TRBD1 is perhaps the D gene, given 6 matching bases. This receptor carries the CDR3 CASSFGVQGYSGNTIYF. In nucleotides, the sequence is TGTGCCAGCAGCTTTGGGGTACAGGGCTACTCTGGAAACACCATATATTTT.